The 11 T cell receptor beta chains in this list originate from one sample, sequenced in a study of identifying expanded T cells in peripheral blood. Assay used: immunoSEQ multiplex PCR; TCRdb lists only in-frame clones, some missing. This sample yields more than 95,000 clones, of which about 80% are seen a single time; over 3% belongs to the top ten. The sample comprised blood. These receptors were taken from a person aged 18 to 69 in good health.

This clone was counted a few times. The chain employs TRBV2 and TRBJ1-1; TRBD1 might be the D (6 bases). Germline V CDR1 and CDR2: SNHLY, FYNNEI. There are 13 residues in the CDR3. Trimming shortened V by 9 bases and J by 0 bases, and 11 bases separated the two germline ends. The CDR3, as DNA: TGTGCCAGTCCCAGGGGCATGAACACTGAAGCTTTCTTT. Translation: CASPRGMNTEAFF.

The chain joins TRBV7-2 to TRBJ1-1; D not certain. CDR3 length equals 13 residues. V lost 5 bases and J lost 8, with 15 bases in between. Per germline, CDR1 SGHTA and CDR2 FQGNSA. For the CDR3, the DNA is TGTGCCAGCAGCCCAGGACGGTTGCTGGAAGCTTTCTTT. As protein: CASSPGRLLEAFF.

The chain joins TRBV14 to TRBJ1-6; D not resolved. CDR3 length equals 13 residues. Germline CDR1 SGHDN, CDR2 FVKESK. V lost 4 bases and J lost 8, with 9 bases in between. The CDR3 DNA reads TGTGCCAGCAGCCCCGCAGGATATTCACCCCTCCACTTT. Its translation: CASSPAGYSPLHF.

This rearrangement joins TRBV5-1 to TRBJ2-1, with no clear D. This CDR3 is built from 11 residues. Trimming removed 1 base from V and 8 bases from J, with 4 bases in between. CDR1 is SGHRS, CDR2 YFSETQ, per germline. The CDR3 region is CASSLSDEQFF. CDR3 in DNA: TGCGCCAGCAGCTTGTCGGATGAGCAGTTCTTC.

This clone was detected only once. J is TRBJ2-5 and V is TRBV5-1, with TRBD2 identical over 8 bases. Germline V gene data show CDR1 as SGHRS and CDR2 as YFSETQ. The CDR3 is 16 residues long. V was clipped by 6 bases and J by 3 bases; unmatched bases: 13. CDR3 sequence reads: CASTAKNGGAEETQYF. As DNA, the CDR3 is TGCGCCAGCACCGCGAAGAACGGGGGGGCCGAAGAGACCCAGTACTTC.

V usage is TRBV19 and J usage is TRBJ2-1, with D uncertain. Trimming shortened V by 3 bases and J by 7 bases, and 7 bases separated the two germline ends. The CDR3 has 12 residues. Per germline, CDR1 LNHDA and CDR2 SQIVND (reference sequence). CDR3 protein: CASSMARNEQFF. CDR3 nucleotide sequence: TGTGCCAGTAGTATGGCCCGGAATGAGCAGTTCTTC. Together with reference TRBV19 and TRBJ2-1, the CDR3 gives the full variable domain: DGGITQSPKYLFRKEGQNVTLSCEQNLNHDAMYWYRQDPGQGLRLIYYSQIVNDFQKGDIAEGYSVSREKKESFPLTVTSAQKNPTAFYLCASSMARNEQFFGPGTRLTVL.

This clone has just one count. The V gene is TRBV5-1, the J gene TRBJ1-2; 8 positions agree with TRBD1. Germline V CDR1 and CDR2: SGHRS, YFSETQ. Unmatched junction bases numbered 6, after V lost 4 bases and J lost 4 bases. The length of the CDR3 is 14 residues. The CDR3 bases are TGCGCCAGCAGCCAGGACAGGGCCGCCTATGGCTACACCTTC. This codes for CASSQDRAAYGYTF.

The CDR3 spells CASSHPPVSYEQYF. The CDR3 coding sequence is TGTGCCAGCAGTCATCCCCCGGTCTCCTACGAGCAGTACTTC. The J gene is TRBJ2-7, the V gene TRBV2; D call uncertain. The CDR3 extends over 14 amino acids. V was clipped by 5 bases and J by 0 bases, with 11 bases between them. CDR1 and CDR2 from the germline V gene are SNHLY and FYNNEI.

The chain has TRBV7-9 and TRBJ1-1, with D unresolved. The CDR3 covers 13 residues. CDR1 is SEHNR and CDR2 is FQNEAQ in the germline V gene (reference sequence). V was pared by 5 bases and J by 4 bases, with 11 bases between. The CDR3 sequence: CASSPLGVTEAFF. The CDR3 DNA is TGTGCCAGCAGCCCGCTCGGGGTCACTGAAGCTTTCTTT.

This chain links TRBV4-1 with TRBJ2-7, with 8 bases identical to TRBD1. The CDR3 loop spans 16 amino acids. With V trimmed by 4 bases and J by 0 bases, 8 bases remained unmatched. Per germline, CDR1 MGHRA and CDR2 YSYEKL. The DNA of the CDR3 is TGCGCCAGCAGCCGTGGGGACAGGTCAAGCTCCTACGAGCAGTACTTC. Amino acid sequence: CASSRGDRSSSYEQYF.

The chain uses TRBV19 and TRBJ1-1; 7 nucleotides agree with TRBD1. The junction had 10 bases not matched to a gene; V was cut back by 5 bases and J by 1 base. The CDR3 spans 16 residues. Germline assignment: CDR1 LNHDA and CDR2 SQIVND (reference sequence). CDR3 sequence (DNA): TGTGCCAGTAGTCCTCATATGACAGGGCGGAACACTGAAGCTTTCTTT. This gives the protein CASSPHMTGRNTEAFF.